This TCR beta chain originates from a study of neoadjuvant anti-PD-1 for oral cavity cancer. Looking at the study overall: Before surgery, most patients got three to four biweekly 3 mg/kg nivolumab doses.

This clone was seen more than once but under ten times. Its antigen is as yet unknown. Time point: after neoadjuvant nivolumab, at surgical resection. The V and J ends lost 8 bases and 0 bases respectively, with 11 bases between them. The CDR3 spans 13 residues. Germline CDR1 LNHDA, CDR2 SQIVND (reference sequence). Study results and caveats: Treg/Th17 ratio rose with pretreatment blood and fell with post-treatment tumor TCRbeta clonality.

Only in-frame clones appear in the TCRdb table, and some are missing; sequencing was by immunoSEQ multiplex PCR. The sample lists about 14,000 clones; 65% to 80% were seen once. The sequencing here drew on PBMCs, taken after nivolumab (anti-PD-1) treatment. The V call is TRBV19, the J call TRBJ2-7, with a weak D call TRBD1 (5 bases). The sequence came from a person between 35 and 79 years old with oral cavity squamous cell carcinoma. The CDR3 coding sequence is TGTGCCAGTTCTTGGGGCTACTCCTACGAGCAGTACTTC. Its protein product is CASSWGYSYEQYF.